Below, 29 T cell receptor beta chains from the same sample are listed, as sequenced in a study of CD8 T cells in Susac syndrome. RNA totalling roughly 0.45 to 1 ug underwent reverse transcription with random hexamers. Using its own MiXCR run on the immunoSEQ multiplex PCR reads, TCRdb lists one record per CDR3 protein. The sample lists approximately 190,000 distinct CDR3 sequences; around 95% were seen once. Sequencing used CD4+ T cells from PBMCs. The receptors were gathered from a human donor with Susac syndrome.

The V gene is TRBV28, the J gene TRBJ1-5; weak D call: TRBD1 (5 bases). The V end was cut by 9 bases, the J end by 6 bases, with 15 bases between. The CDR3 is 13 residues long. Germline V gene data show CDR1 as MDHEN and CDR2 as SYDVKM. The CDR3: CASSGGVAQPQHF. The CDR3 DNA reads as TGTGCCAGTTCGGGGGGGGTAGCTCAGCCCCAGCATTTT. The full variable domain, completed using reference TRBV28 and TRBJ1-5, is DVKVTQSSRYLVKRTGEKVFLECVQDMDHENMFWYRQDPGLGLRLIYFSYDVKMKEKGDIPEGYSVSREKKERFSLILESASTNQTSMYLCASSGGVAQPQHFGDGTRLSIL.

The V call is TRBV6-4, the J call TRBJ2-5; the match to TRBD2 covers 9 bases. The trim removed 0 bases at V and 3 bases at J, leaving 2 bases unmatched. The CDR3 is 15 amino acids. Germline V gives CDR1 MRHNA, CDR2 SNTAGT. The CDR3 DNA follows: TGTGCCAGCAGTGACTCGGCTAGCGGGAAAGAGACCCAGTACTTC. Its protein is CASSDSASGKETQYF.

The genes are TRBV5-4 and TRBJ2-3; 10 bases align to TRBD1. Germline CDR1 reads SGHNT; CDR2 reads YYREEE (reference sequence). The CDR3 runs 14 residues. V lost 3 bases, J lost 5 bases, and 3 bases stayed unmatched. CDR3 region: CASSSGQGRDTQYF. CDR3 coding DNA: TGTGCCAGCAGCTCGGGACAGGGGCGAGATACGCAGTATTTT. Based on the CDR3 plus reference TRBV5-4 and TRBJ2-3, the full variable domain is ETGVTQSPTHLIKTRGQQVTLRCSSQSGHNTVSWYQQALGQGPQFIFQYYREEENGRGNFPPRFSGLQFPNYSSELNVNALELDDSALYLCASSSGQGRDTQYFGPGTRLTVL.

CDR3 amino acids: CASSVTVSRLGNEQFF. The CDR3, as DNA: TGTGCCAGCAGTGTGACAGTATCCCGGCTGGGCAATGAGCAGTTCTTC. The V call is TRBV6-1, the J call TRBJ2-1; TRBD1 is a possible D gene (5 bases). Germline lookup yields CDR1 MNHNS and CDR2 SASEGT. V was trimmed by 4 bases and J by 6 bases, leaving 19 bases between them. This CDR3 region has 16 residues.

This chain connects TRBV20-1 to TRBJ2-7; perhaps TRBD1 as D (5 bases). V lost 1 base and J lost 4, with 8 bases in between. This CDR3 spans 12 amino acids. Germline values: CDR1 DFQATT, CDR2 SNEGSKA (reference sequence). CDR3 protein: CSARGQLYEQYF. The CDR3 DNA follows: TGCAGTGCTAGAGGACAGTTGTACGAGCAGTACTTC.

The genes are TRBV6-6 and TRBJ2-1; D possibly corresponds to TRBD2 (5 bases). The length of the CDR3 is 15 residues. Germline V gene lookup returns CDR1 MNHNY and CDR2 SVGAGI (reference sequence). V lost 8 bases and J 5 bases, leaving 19 bases between the germline ends. In nucleotides, the CDR3 is TGTGCCAGCCAAGAAACGGGGTCCTCAAACAATGAGCAGTTCTTC. This encodes CASQETGSSNNEQFF.

The chain combines TRBV5-4 with TRBJ2-3, with 12 bases identical to TRBD2. CDR3 size: 13 residues. V was clipped by 2 bases and J by 10 bases; unmatched bases: 2. Germline V lookup: CDR1 SGHNT, CDR2 YYREEE (reference sequence). The CDR3 loop is CASSFTSGGPQYF. DNA of the CDR3: TGTGCCAGCAGCTTCACTAGCGGGGGGCCGCAGTATTTT.

The chain uses TRBV30 and TRBJ1-3; D not certain. Germline V gene sequence: CDR1 GTSNPN, CDR2 SVGIG (reference sequence). There are 13 residues in the CDR3. The V gene lost 7 bases and the J gene lost 4 bases, with 14 bases spanning the gap. CDR3 sequence reads: CASLTGVGNTIYF. CDR3 nucleotide sequence: TGTGCCTCTCTGACCGGCGTAGGAAACACCATATATTTT. The complete variable domain, with remaining parts taken from reference TRBV30 and TRBJ1-3, reads SQTIHQWPATLVQPVGSPLSLECTVEGTSNPNLYWYRQAAGRGLQLLFYSVGIGQISSEVPQNLSASRPQDRQFILSSKKLLLSDSGFYLCASLTGVGNTIYFGEGSWLTVV.

This chain links TRBV29-1 with TRBJ1-3, with 8 nucleotides matching TRBD1. The CDR3 is made up of 15 amino acids. V lost 5 bases and J lost 1; bases outside the gene matches: 7. From germline, CDR1 is SQVTM and CDR2 ANQGSEA. The chain's CDR3 is CSVHHQGASGNTIYF. The DNA of the CDR3 is TGCAGCGTTCACCACCAGGGGGCTTCTGGAAACACCATATATTTT.

The sample holds one count of this clonotype. The rearrangement links TRBV10-3 to TRBJ2-1; D unresolved. V gave up 7 bases and J gave up 8 bases, with 9 bases separating them. CDR3 length: 11 amino acids. Germline CDR1 ENHRY, CDR2 SYGVKD. The DNA of the CDR3 is TGTGCCATCAACAGCGCCCATGAGCAGTTCTTC. Its translation is CAINSAHEQFF.

This sequence joins TRBV14 and TRBJ2-7, with TRBD1 identical over 8 bases. CDR3 size: 11 residues. Germline CDR1 is SGHDN and CDR2 is FVKESK. V was clipped by 11 bases and J by 5 bases; unmatched bases: 5. CDR3 nucleotides: TGTGCCGTAGTACAGGGGGACGAGCAGTACTTC. It encodes CAVVQGDEQYF.

This clonotype was seen more than once but under ten times. V gene TRBV12-3 or TRBV12-4 combines with J gene TRBJ1-5; 7 bases are a match to TRBD1. Trimming cost V 3 bases and J 5 bases; bases outside gene matches: 4. The CDR3 is 14 amino acids. The CDR3: CASSLVGGDQPQHF. The CDR3 DNA sequence: TGTGCCAGCAGTTTGGTAGGGGGCGATCAGCCCCAGCATTTT.

The rearrangement links TRBV7-2 to TRBJ2-3; TRBD1 is a possible D gene (6 bases). This CDR3 has 12 amino acids. Germline V gene lookup returns CDR1 SGHTA and CDR2 FQGNSA. Trimming left V 5 bases short and J 6 bases short, with 9 bases between. Here the CDR3 DNA reads TGTGCCAGCAGCAACCAGGGGGATACGCAGTATTTT. Translation: CASSNQGDTQYF. Drawing the rest from reference TRBV7-2 and TRBJ2-3, the complete variable domain is GAGVSQSPSNKVTEKGKDVELRCDPISGHTALYWYRQSLGQGLEFLIYFQGNSAPDKSGLPSDRFSAERTGGSVSTLTIQRTQQEDSAVYLCASSNQGDTQYFGPGTRLTVL.

The CDR3 reads CASSGTSGGNSPLHF. In DNA, the CDR3 is TGTGCCAGCAGTGGGACTTCTGGGGGCAATTCACCCCTCCACTTT. This chain links TRBV2 with TRBJ1-6; TRBD1 is a possible D gene (6 bases). The CDR3 sequence is 15 residues long. Germline CDR1 reads SNHLY; CDR2 reads FYNNEI. Trimming removed 4 bases at V and 7 bases at J, with 14 bases between. The variable domain in full, with the rest retrieved from reference TRBV2 and TRBJ1-6, is EPEVTQTPSHQVTQMGQEVILRCVPISNHLYFYWYRQILGQKVEFLVSFYNNEISEKSEIFDDQFSVERPDGSNFTLKIRSTKLEDSAMYFCASSGTSGGNSPLHFGNGTRLTVT.

V is TRBV14 and J is TRBJ2-5, with TRBD1 matching 9 bases. The ends lost 5 bases at V and 8 bases at J; junction bases unmatched: 6. Germline CDR1 reads SGHDN; CDR2 reads FVKESK. The CDR3 extends over 13 amino acids. This chain's CDR3 is CASSLTGGSTQYF. In DNA form, the CDR3 reads TGTGCCAGCAGCTTAACAGGGGGCAGTACCCAGTACTTC.

The chain links TRBV7-9 to TRBJ1-6; the D gene is possibly TRBD1 (6 bases). V was pared by 1 base and J by 11 bases, with 15 bases between. The CDR3 is 15 amino acids. Looked up from germline, CDR1 is SEHNR and CDR2 is FQNEAQ (reference sequence). CDR3 region: CASSLVTGIPPPLHF. CDR3 in DNA: TGTGCCAGCAGCTTAGTCACAGGGATCCCGCCACCCCTCCACTTT.

This chain joins TRBV2 and TRBJ2-3, with 8 nucleotides matching TRBD2. Germline CDR1 reads SNHLY; CDR2 reads FYNNEI. This CDR3 is 14 amino acids long. J gave up 5 bases and V 8 bases, and 9 bases lay outside the gene matches. CDR3 residues: CASGSGGQRDTQYF. CDR3 nucleotides: TGTGCCAGCGGCAGCGGGGGCCAAAGAGATACGCAGTATTTT.

This chain uses TRBV5-4 with TRBJ2-4; 7 bases line up with TRBD1. Germline CDR1 reads SGHNT; CDR2 reads YYREEE (reference sequence). V trimming: 3 bases; J trimming: 0 bases; junction bases outside the gene matches: 6. The CDR3 loop spans 16 amino acids. CDR3 in amino acids: CASSSRGPVAKNIQYF. DNA for the CDR3: TGTGCCAGCAGCTCTAGGGGGCCAGTAGCCAAAAACATTCAGTACTTC.

This chain links TRBV24-1 with TRBJ2-1; tentatively, D is TRBD1 or TRBD2 (5 bases each). The CDR3 covers 14 residues. V was shortened by 4 bases and J by 8 bases, with 14 bases between the two germline ends. Per germline, CDR1 KGHDR and CDR2 SFDVKD. CDR3 sequence: CATSESGRQHEQFF. The DNA for the CDR3 is TGTGCCACCAGTGAATCGGGACGGCAACATGAGCAGTTCTTC.

The CDR3 sequence: CASSGQAGNQPQHF. CDR3 coding DNA: TGTGCCAGCAGTGGACAGGCGGGCAATCAGCCCCAGCATTTT. The chain is built from TRBV12-3 or TRBV12-4 and TRBJ1-5, with TRBD1 identical over 7 bases. V shed 5 bases and J 2 bases; nucleotides not matched to a gene: 3. The CDR3 extends over 14 amino acids.

The V call is TRBV5-1, the J call TRBJ1-4; 9 positions match TRBD1. With 4 bases clipped from V and 4 bases from J, the junction kept 2 bases outside the gene matches. Germline CDR1 is SGHRS and CDR2 is YFSETQ. The CDR3 covers 14 residues. The CDR3 DNA reads TGCGCCAGCAGCGGGGGACAGGGTAATGAAAAACTGTTTTTT. Translating it yields CASSGGQGNEKLFF.

The chain is built from TRBV9 and TRBJ1-2; D uncertain. Germline V gives CDR1 SGDLS, CDR2 YYNGEE. This CDR3 has 17 residues. The V gene lost 0 bases and the J gene lost 7 bases, with 22 bases spanning the gap. In nucleotides, the CDR3 is TGTGCCAGCAGCGTAGGAACCCGACCTAACCCCAAGCTTGGCTACACCTTC. Its translation: CASSVGTRPNPKLGYTF.

The chain combines TRBV7-3 with TRBJ2-3; 7 nucleotides align to TRBD1. The J segment lost 2 bases and the V segment lost 4 bases, leaving 3 bases of the junction unmatched. Germline V gene sequence: CDR1 SGHTA, CDR2 FQGTGA. The CDR3 length is 14 residues. CDR3 in DNA: TGTGCCAGCAGCTCAGGACAGGACACAGATACGCAGTATTTT. Translation gives CASSSGQDTDTQYF.

The rearrangement joins TRBV20-1 to TRBJ2-5, with D possibly called TRBD1 or TRBD2 (5 bases each). CDR1 DFQATT and CDR2 SNEGSKA come from the germline V gene (reference sequence). Between the trimmed V and J ends, which lost 6 bases and 2 bases, there was a span of 16 bases. The CDR3 is made up of 14 amino acids. The CDR3 region has the DNA TGCAGTGCCAGCCGGGACCGCAGGCAAGAGACCCAGTACTTC. Protein product: CSASRDRRQETQYF.

This clonotype was counted a single time. V gene TRBV11-2 combines with J gene TRBJ2-4, with TRBD2 as a possible D gene (5 bases). The CDR3 loop spans 11 amino acids. Trimming stripped 6 bases from V and 9 bases from J, with 9 bases between. Germline-derived CDR1 and CDR2 are SGHAT and FQNNGV. The CDR3 loop is CASSTGSIQYF. CDR3 bases: TGTGCCAGCAGTACGGGGAGCATTCAGTACTTC.

The V gene is TRBV5-1, the J gene TRBJ1-2; 8 positions match TRBD1. This CDR3 spans 14 amino acids. CDR1 is SGHRS and CDR2 is YFSETQ in the germline V gene. Trimming at V came to 3 bases and at J to 3 bases, leaving 4 bases not matched to a gene. CDR3 bases: TGCGCCAGCAGCTCGACAGGGGCGGACTATGGCTACACCTTC. It codes for CASSSTGADYGYTF.

The chain recombines TRBV25-1 with TRBJ2-7; TRBD1 matches at 11 bases. The CDR3 has 14 amino acids. With 6 bases clipped from V and 6 bases from J, the junction kept 7 bases outside the gene matches. Germline V lookup: CDR1 MGHDK, CDR2 SYGVNS. CDR3 region: CASRKGQGVVEQYF. The CDR3 nucleotides are TGTGCCAGCAGGAAGGGACAGGGGGTAGTCGAGCAGTACTTC.

CDR3 in amino acids: CASSEGSATYNEQFF. In DNA form, the CDR3 reads TGTGCCAGCAGTGAAGGTAGCGCTACCTACAATGAGCAGTTCTTC. The V gene is TRBV2, the J gene TRBJ2-1; D is possibly TRBD2 (5 bases). V lost 1 base to trimming and J lost 2 bases, with 9 bases between them. CDR3 length: 15 residues. CDR1 is SNHLY and CDR2 is FYNNEI in the germline V gene.

The chain combines TRBV12-5 with TRBJ1-1; D gene unclear. Between the trimmed V and J ends, which lost 0 bases and 1 base, there was a span of 0 bases. The length of the CDR3 is 12 residues. Germline V CDR1 and CDR2: LGHNT, FRNRAP. As DNA, the CDR3 is TGTGCTAGTGGTTTGGTGAACACTGAAGCTTTCTTT. It is translated as CASGLVNTEAFF.